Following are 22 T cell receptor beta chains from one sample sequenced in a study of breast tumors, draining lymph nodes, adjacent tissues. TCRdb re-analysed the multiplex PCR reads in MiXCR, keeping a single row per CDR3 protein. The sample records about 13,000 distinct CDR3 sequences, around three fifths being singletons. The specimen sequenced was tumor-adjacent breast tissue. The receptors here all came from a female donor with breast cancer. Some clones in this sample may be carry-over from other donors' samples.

The CDR3 is CASSPVAEETQYF. CDR3 nucleotide sequence: TGTGCCAGCAGCCCCGTGGCGGAAGAGACCCAGTACTTC. The V and J genes are TRBV7-3 and TRBJ2-5, with D hard to call. Trimming took 5 bases from V and 3 from J, leaving 10 bases between them. Germline V gene data show CDR1 as SGHTA and CDR2 as FQGTGA. The CDR3 consists of 13 residues.

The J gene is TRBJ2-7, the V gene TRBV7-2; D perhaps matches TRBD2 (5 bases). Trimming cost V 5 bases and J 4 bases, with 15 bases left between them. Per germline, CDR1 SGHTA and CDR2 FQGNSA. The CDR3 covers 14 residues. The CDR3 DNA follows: TGTGCCAGCAGCCAAGTATTCGGACTTTACGAGCAGTACTTC. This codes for CASSQVFGLYEQYF.

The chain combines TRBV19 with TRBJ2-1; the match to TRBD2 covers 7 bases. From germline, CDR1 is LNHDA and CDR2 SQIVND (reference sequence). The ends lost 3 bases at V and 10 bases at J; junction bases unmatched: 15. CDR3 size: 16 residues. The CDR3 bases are TGTGCCAGTAGTATTAAAGGAGCGCCCGGGGGGAACGAGCAGTTCTTC. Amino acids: CASSIKGAPGGNEQFF.

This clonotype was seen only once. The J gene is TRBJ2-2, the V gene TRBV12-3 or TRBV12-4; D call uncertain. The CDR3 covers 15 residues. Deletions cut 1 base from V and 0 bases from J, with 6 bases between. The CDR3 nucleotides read TGTGCCAGCAGTTTAGTTGGCACGAACACCGGGGAGCTGTTTTTT. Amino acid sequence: CASSLVGTNTGELFF.

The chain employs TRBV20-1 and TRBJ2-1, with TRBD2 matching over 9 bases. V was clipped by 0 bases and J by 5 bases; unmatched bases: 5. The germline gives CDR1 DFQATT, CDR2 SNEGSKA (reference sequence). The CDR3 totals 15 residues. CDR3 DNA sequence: TGCAGTGCTAGAGAAAGTCTAGCGGGACACAATGAGCAGTTCTTC. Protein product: CSARESLAGHNEQFF.

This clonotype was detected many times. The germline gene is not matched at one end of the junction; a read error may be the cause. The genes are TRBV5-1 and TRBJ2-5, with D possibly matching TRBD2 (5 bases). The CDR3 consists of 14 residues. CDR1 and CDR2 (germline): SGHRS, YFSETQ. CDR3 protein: CASSLAGIQDTQYF. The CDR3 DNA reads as TGCGCCAGCAGCTTGGCCGGGATCCAAGACACCCAGTACTTC.

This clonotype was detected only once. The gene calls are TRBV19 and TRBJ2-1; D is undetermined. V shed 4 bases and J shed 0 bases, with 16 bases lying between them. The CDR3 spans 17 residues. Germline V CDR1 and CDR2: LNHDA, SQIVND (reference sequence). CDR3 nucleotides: TGTGCCAGTAGTAGGGTTGTAGGTGTTAGCTCCTACAATGAGCAGTTCTTC. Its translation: CASSRVVGVSSYNEQFF.

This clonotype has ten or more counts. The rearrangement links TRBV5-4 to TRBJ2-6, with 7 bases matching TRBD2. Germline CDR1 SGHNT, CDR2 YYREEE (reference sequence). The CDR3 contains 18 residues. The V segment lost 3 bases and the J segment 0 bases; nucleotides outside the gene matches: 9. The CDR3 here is CASSSTSGDSSGANVLTF. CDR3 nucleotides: TGTGCCAGCAGCTCGACAAGCGGGGACTCCTCTGGGGCCAACGTCCTGACTTTC.

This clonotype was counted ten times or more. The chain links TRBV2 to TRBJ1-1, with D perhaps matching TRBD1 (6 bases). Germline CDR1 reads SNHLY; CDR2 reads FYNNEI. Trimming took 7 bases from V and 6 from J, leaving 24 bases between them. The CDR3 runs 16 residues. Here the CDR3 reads CASMAGGGRWLAEAFF. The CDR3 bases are TGTGCCAGCATGGCCGGGGGGGGGCGATGGTTGGCTGAAGCTTTCTTT.

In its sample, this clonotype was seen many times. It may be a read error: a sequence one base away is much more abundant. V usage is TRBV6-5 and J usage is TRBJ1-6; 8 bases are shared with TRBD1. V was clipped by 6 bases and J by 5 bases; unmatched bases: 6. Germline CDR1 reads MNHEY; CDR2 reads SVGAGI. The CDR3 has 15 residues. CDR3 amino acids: CASSRGQVNNSPLHF. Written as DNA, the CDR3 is TGTGCCAGCAGCCGGGGACAGGTGAATAATTCACCCCTCCACTTT.

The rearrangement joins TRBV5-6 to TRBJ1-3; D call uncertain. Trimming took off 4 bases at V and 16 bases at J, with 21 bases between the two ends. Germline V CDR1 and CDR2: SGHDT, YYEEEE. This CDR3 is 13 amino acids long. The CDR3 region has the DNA TGTGCCAGCAGCCAAGGAAGTTCAGTGACTGCGTATTTT. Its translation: CASSQGSSVTAYF.

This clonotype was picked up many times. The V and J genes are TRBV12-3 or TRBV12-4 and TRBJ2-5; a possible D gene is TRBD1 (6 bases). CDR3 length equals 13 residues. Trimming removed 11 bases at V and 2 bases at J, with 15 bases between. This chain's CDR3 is CAGSRGVQETQYF. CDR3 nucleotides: TGTGCCGGTTCCAGGGGTGTACAAGAGACCCAGTACTTC.

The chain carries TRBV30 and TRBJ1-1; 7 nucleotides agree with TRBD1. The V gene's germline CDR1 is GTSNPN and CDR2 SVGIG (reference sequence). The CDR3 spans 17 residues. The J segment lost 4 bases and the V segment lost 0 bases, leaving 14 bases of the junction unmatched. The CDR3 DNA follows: TGTGCCTGGAGTGTACGGCTGGGGGGACAGCTGGTCACTGAAGCTTTCTTT. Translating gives CAWSVRLGGQLVTEAFF.

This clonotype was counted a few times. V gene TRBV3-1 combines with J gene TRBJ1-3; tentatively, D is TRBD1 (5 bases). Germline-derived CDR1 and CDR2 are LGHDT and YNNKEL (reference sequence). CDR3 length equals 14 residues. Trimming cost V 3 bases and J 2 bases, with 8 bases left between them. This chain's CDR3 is CASSHRQTGNTIYF. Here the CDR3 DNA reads TGTGCCAGCAGCCACAGACAGACTGGAAACACCATATATTTT.

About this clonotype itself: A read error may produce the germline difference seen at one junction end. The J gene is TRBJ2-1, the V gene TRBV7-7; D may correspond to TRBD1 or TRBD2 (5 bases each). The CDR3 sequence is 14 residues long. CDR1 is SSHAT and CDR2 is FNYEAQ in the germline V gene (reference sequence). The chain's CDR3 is CASSLGTPGNEQFF. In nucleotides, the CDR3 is TGTGCTAGCAGCTTAGGGACCCCAGGCAATGAGCAGTTCTTC.

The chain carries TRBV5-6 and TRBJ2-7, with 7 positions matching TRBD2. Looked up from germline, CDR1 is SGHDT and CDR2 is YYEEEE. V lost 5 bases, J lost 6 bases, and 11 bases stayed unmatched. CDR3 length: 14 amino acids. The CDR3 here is CASSPGTTGLEQYF. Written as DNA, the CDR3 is TGTGCCAGCAGTCCCGGGACTACCGGGCTCGAGCAGTACTTC.

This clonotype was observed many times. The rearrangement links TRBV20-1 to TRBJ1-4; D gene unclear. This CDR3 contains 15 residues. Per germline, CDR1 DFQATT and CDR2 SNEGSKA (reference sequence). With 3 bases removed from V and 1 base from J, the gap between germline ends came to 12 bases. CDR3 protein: CSASQPTGTNEKLFF. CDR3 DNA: TGCAGTGCTAGCCAACCTACTGGAACTAATGAAAAACTGTTTTTT.

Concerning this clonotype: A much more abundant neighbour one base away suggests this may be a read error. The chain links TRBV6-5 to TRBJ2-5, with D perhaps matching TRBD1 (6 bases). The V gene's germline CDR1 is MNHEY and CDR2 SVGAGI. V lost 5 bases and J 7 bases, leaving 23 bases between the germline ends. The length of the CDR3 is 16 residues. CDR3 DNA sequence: TGTGCCAGCAGTCACCCAAGACAGGCGGGTAAAGGGACCCAGTACTTC. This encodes CASSHPRQAGKGTQYF.

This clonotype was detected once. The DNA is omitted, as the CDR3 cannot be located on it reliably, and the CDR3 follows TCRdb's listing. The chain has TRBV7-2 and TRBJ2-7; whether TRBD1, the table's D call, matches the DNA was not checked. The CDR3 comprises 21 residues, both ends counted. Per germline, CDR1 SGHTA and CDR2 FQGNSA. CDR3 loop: CASSFYICSALRTGGLYEQYF.

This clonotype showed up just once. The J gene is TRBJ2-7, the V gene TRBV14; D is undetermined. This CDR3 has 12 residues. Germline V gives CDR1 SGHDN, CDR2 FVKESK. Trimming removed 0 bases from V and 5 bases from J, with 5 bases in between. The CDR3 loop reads CASSQEANEQYV. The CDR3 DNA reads TGTGCCAGCAGCCAAGAGGCGAACGAGCAGTACGTC.

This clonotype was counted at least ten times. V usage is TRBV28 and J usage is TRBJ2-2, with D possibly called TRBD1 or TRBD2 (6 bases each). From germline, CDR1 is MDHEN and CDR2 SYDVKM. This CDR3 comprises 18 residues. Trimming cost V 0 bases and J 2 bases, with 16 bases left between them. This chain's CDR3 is CASSLWEGDLGNTGELFF. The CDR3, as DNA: TGTGCCAGCAGTTTATGGGAGGGGGACCTTGGAAACACCGGGGAGCTGTTTTTT.

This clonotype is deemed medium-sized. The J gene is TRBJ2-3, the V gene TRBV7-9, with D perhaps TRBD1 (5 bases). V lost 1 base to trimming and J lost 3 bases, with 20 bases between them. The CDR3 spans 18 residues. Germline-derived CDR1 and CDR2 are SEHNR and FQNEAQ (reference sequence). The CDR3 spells CASSLGPKGNLRTDTQYF. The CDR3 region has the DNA TGTGCCAGCAGCTTAGGTCCTAAGGGGAACTTAAGGACAGATACGCAGTATTTT.